Each of the 25 T cell receptor beta chains below was sequenced from the same sample in a study of T cells after yellow fever vaccination. TCRdb used MiXCR to reprocess the 5' RACE reads, holding one entry per CDR3 protein. In the table there are about 68,000 distinct CDR3 sequences, 5% to 8% of which are singletons. The sample in question was CD8+ T cells sorted from PBMCs, obtained more than 35 days after the first yellow fever vaccination. The receptors come from a man aged 18 to 29 who received the YFV17D yellow fever vaccine.

Ten or more counts support this clonotype. The chain joins TRBV12-3 or TRBV12-4 to TRBJ2-1; 9 bases line up with TRBD2. CDR3 length: 14 amino acids. The V segment lost 5 bases and the J segment 7 bases; nucleotides outside the gene matches: 6. The CDR3 region is CASSLGLALNEQFF. The CDR3 bases are TGTGCCAGCAGTCTGGGACTAGCCTTAAATGAGCAGTTCTTC.

The rearrangement uses TRBV11-2 and TRBJ2-2; D call uncertain. The CDR3 has 17 residues. Germline V gives CDR1 SGHAT, CDR2 FQNNGV. V was shortened by 0 bases and J by 3 bases, with 14 bases between the two germline ends. The CDR3 DNA reads as TGTGCCAGCAGCTTAGATTATGCAGGTTACGACACCGGGGAGCTGTTTTTT. It translates to CASSLDYAGYDTGELFF.

This clonotype was detected only a few times. DNA for the CDR3: TGTGCCAGCAGTGAATTTCCGGGGGGAGAGACCCAGTACTTC. This gives the protein CASSEFPGGETQYF. The chain employs TRBV25-1 and TRBJ2-5; 7 bases agree with TRBD2. The CDR3 loop spans 14 amino acids. V lost 1 base, J lost 4 bases, and 3 bases stayed unmatched. Germline-derived CDR1 and CDR2 are MGHDK and SYGVNS.

This clonotype has a handful of counts. The chain employs TRBV11-2 and TRBJ1-4; a possible D gene is TRBD1 (5 bases). With 3 bases removed from V and 2 bases from J, the gap between germline ends came to 25 bases. Germline-derived CDR1 and CDR2 are SGHAT and FQNNGV. The CDR3 has 20 amino acids. This chain's CDR3 is CASSFSPWELRGRTNEKLFF. CDR3 DNA: TGTGCCAGCAGCTTCTCCCCCTGGGAGTTACGGGGACGGACTAATGAAAAACTGTTTTTT.

With respect to this clonotype: A read error is possible here, since a much larger clone lies one base away. The J gene is TRBJ2-3, the V gene TRBV7-9, with D possibly matching TRBD1 (6 bases). V lost 4 bases and J lost 6, with 14 bases in between. This CDR3 spans 14 amino acids. In germline, CDR1 is SEHNR, CDR2 FQNEAQ (reference sequence). The chain's CDR3 is CASSYTSGEDTQYF. The CDR3 DNA reads TGTGCCAGCAGCTACACCTCAGGGGAGGATACGCAGTATTTT.

This clonotype was seen more than once but under ten times. The chain is built from TRBV5-1 and TRBJ1-1; a possible D gene is TRBD1 (5 bases). V lost 3 bases to trimming and J lost 4 bases, with 19 bases between them. The CDR3 contains 16 residues. CDR1 is SGHRS, CDR2 YFSETQ, per germline. CDR3 sequence: CASSYSRATRGTEAFF. The DNA for the CDR3 is TGCGCCAGCAGCTACTCCCGGGCAACGAGGGGCACTGAAGCTTTCTTT.

This clonotype was seen a handful of times. V is TRBV4-2 and J is TRBJ2-1; a weak D match, TRBD2 (5 bases). Germline V gene lookup returns CDR1 LGHNA and CDR2 YNFKEQ. CDR3 length: 14 amino acids. The germline V and J ends were trimmed by 4 bases and 5 bases, with 12 bases remaining between them. The CDR3 sequence is CASSPGVRHNEQFF. The CDR3 nucleotides read TGTGCCAGCAGCCCCGGGGTCCGGCACAATGAGCAGTTCTTC.

This clonotype has a handful of counts. This chain links TRBV12-3 or TRBV12-4 with TRBJ1-5, with a weak D call TRBD1 (5 bases). The CDR3 covers 13 residues. The V end lost 5 bases, the J end lost 9 bases, and 14 bases lay between the germline ends. The DNA of the CDR3 is TGTGCCAGCAGTCCCTCGACAGTCCGGCCCCAGCATTTT. Its protein is CASSPSTVRPQHF.

This clonotype was seen a handful of times. CDR3 in amino acids: CASSIGGETGYTF. CDR3 coding DNA: TGTGCCAGTAGTATAGGCGGTGAAACTGGCTACACCTTC. The chain is built from TRBV19 and TRBJ1-2; D call uncertain. Germline V gene lookup returns CDR1 LNHDA and CDR2 SQIVND (reference sequence). V was pared by 1 base and J by 7 bases, with 10 bases between. The CDR3 consists of 13 residues.

This clonotype was recorded at least ten times. In DNA form, the CDR3 reads TGTGCCACCACTTCCTCCTACAATGAGCAGTTCTTC. Translation gives CATTSSYNEQFF. V and J are TRBV12-3 or TRBV12-4 and TRBJ2-1, with D unclear. The CDR3 sequence is 12 residues long. V lost 10 bases and J 0 bases, leaving 7 bases between the germline ends.

This clonotype was counted many times. This chain's CDR3 is CASSPGQGGLYEQYF. The DNA of the CDR3 is TGTGCCAGCAGCCCCGGACAGGGGGGCCTCTACGAGCAGTACTTC. V is TRBV7-6 and J is TRBJ2-7, with 10 bases identical to TRBD1. CDR1 and CDR2 from the germline V gene are SGHVS and FNYEAQ. With 5 bases clipped from V and 3 bases from J, the junction kept 7 bases outside the gene matches. The CDR3 has 15 amino acids.

A few counts support this clonotype. This chain links TRBV3-1 with TRBJ2-3; 9 bases match TRBD2. Looked up from germline, CDR1 is LGHDT and CDR2 is YNNKEL (reference sequence). The J segment lost 0 bases and the V segment lost 3 bases, leaving 13 bases of the junction unmatched. The CDR3 runs to 19 residues. The CDR3: CASSHRPGLAFRSTDTQYF. The CDR3 DNA is TGTGCCAGCAGCCACCGTCCGGGACTAGCATTTCGAAGCACAGATACGCAGTATTTT.

V usage is TRBV19 and J usage is TRBJ1-6, with 12 bases lining up with TRBD1. Germline V lookup: CDR1 LNHDA, CDR2 SQIVND (reference sequence). This CDR3 comprises 14 residues. J lost 6 bases, V lost 9 bases, and 3 bases had no gene match. In nucleotides, the CDR3 is TGTGCCAGCTGGGACAGGGGGCTTAATTCACCCCTCCACTTT. Its protein is CASWDRGLNSPLHF.

There are a few counts of this clonotype. The chain couples TRBV7-9 to TRBJ2-5; D is perhaps TRBD1 or TRBD2 (5 bases each). Germline V CDR1 and CDR2: SEHNR, FQNEAQ (reference sequence). The CDR3 length is 14 residues. V dropped 3 bases and J dropped 5 bases, with 13 bases sitting between them. The CDR3: CASSFGGLRETQYF. The CDR3 coding sequence is TGTGCCAGCAGCTTTGGGGGTTTGAGGGAGACCCAGTACTTC.

This clonotype was seen a few times. This chain uses TRBV15 with TRBJ2-5, with 8 positions matching TRBD1. Germline V gene data show CDR1 as LNHNV and CDR2 as YYDKDF (reference sequence). Trimming cost V 2 bases and J 5 bases; bases outside gene matches: 13. This CDR3 has 17 amino acids. The CDR3 DNA sequence: TGTGCCACCAGCAGAAAAGGACAGGGCCTATGGGATGAGACCCAGTACTTC. As protein: CATSRKGQGLWDETQYF.

The V and J genes are TRBV20-1 and TRBJ1-5; the D gene is possibly TRBD1 (6 bases). CDR1 is DFQATT and CDR2 is SNEGSKA in the germline V gene (reference sequence). The CDR3 consists of 15 residues. V was trimmed by 0 bases and J by 7 bases, leaving 16 bases between them. The CDR3 DNA follows: TGCAGTGCTAGAGATGGACAGTCCTTAGGGCAGCCCCAGCATTTT. Translating gives CSARDGQSLGQPQHF.

This clonotype was seen once. A much more abundant neighbour one base away suggests this may be a read error. This chain connects TRBV6-2 or TRBV6-3 to TRBJ2-7; D uncertain. From germline, CDR1 is MNHEY and CDR2 SVGEGT. This CDR3 has 13 amino acids. In nucleotides, the CDR3 is TGTGCCAGCAGTTCCCCTTGGTCCTACGAGCACTACTTC. Protein: CASSSPWSYEHYF.

Many counts were recorded for this clonotype. This chain joins TRBV5-1 and TRBJ2-3; D possibly corresponds to TRBD1 (6 bases). The CDR3 is 16 residues long. Between the trimmed V and J ends, which lost 4 bases and 5 bases, there was a span of 20 bases. Germline assignment: CDR1 SGHRS and CDR2 YFSETQ. CDR3 loop: CASSLLANRAVDTQYF. The CDR3 coding sequence is TGCGCCAGCAGCCTCCTGGCGAACAGGGCCGTAGATACGCAGTATTTT. Together with reference TRBV5-1 and TRBJ2-3, the CDR3 gives the full variable domain: KAGVTQTPRYLIKTRGQQVTLSCSPISGHRSVSWYQQTPGQGLQFLFEYFSETQRNKGNFPGRFSGRQFSNSRSEMNVSTLELGDSALYLCASSLLANRAVDTQYFGPGTRLTVL.

This clonotype was picked up many times. The chain links TRBV6-5 to TRBJ1-5; maybe TRBD1 (6 bases). Trimming left V 0 bases short and J 4 bases short, with 10 bases between. The CDR3 is 15 amino acids. Germline assignment: CDR1 MNHEY and CDR2 SVGAGI. CDR3 sequence (DNA): TGTGCCAGCAGTTACTCGGGGCAGGGGAATCAGCCCCAGCATTTT. Amino acid sequence: CASSYSGQGNQPQHF.

This clonotype was picked up many times. The rearrangement joins TRBV29-1 to TRBJ1-2, with 8 nucleotides matching TRBD1. CDR1 is SQVTM and CDR2 is ANQGSEA in the germline V gene. The CDR3 has 13 amino acids. The V and J ends lost 4 bases and 5 bases, in that order; junction bases with no gene match: 6. The CDR3, as DNA: TGCAGCGTTGCCGGACAGGGATGGTATGGCTACACCTTC. It translates to CSVAGQGWYGYTF.

This clonotype was seen repeatedly, ten times or more. The chain couples TRBV7-2 to TRBJ2-7; 10 bases are shared with TRBD2. With 8 bases clipped from V and 2 bases from J, the junction kept 3 bases outside the gene matches. CDR1 and CDR2 (germline): SGHTA, FQGNSA. This CDR3 is 13 amino acids long. CDR3 region: CASSSGGAYEQYF. In DNA form, the CDR3 reads TGTGCCAGCTCCAGCGGGGGGGCCTACGAGCAGTACTTC.

The chain recombines TRBV5-1 with TRBJ2-7, with 9 bases identical to TRBD1. The V gene's germline CDR1 is SGHRS and CDR2 YFSETQ. This CDR3 contains 16 residues. With 9 bases clipped from V and 2 bases from J, the junction kept 15 bases outside the gene matches. As DNA, the CDR3 is TGCGCCACTAACACGGGACAGGGTGTTTTCACCTACGAGCAGTACTTC. Translated, it gives CATNTGQGVFTYEQYF.

Concerning this clonotype itself: Sequence at one end of the junction differs from germline and may be a read error. V usage is TRBV3-1 and J usage is TRBJ2-5, with TRBD1 identical over 10 bases. The CDR3 covers 19 residues. Germline V lookup: CDR1 LGHDT, CDR2 YNNKEL (reference sequence). CDR3 protein: CATSQGPGTGVWYQETQYF. Here the CDR3 DNA reads TGTGCCACCAGCCAGGGACCCGGGACAGGGGTATGGTACCAAGAGACCCAGTACTTC.

This clonotype was detected a few times. This chain links TRBV6-5 with TRBJ1-1, with D unclear. CDR3 length: 13 amino acids. The V and J ends lost 2 bases and 5 bases respectively, with 9 bases between them. Germline CDR1 is MNHEY and CDR2 is SVGAGI. The CDR3 coding sequence is TGTGCCAGCAGTTACCTGGGGAAAACTGAAGCTTTCTTT. This translates into CASSYLGKTEAFF.

The sample holds many counts of this clonotype. V gene TRBV20-1 combines with J gene TRBJ2-1; 11 bases align to TRBD2. V dropped 0 bases and J dropped 3; count of bases not matched to a gene: 4. The CDR3 has 16 residues. The germline gives CDR1 DFQATT, CDR2 SNEGSKA (reference sequence). CDR3 nucleotide sequence: TGCAGTGCTAGAGAGCAGGGGACTAGCGGCTACAATGAGCAGTTCTTC. Its translation: CSAREQGTSGYNEQFF.